These T cell receptor beta chains were read from a single sample in a study of T cells in Graves' hyperthyroidism and ophthalmopathy. TCRdb processed the multiplex PCR reads anew with MiXCR; each CDR3 protein has one entry. Among around 440,000 distinct CDR3 sequences listed, 15% to 19% were seen once. The sample comprised blood. These receptor sequences come from a woman aged 18-30 years with Graves' hyperthyroidism. Both conserved end residues are part of each CDR3. A D gene is named only where the DNA matches it firmly. Rows may omit the clone size; those that give it use once, few, many or a size class.

CASSFRGVASEQYF | TGTGCCAGCAGCTTTCGGGGGGTAGCCTCCGAGCAGTACTTC | TRBD2 | TRBJ2-7 | TRBV5-8 | many
CASSYEVGTEAFF | TGCGCCAGCAGTTACGAGGTGGGCACTGAAGCTTTCTTT | - | TRBJ1-1 | TRBV10-1 | -
CASSRGLAANTDTQYF | TGTGCCAGTAGTAGAGGACTAGCGGCCAACACAGATACGCAGTATTTT | TRBD2 | TRBJ2-3 | TRBV19 | -
CSARDLEREDEQYF | TGCAGTGCTAGAGATCTTGAGCGGGAGGACGAGCAGTACTTC | TRBD2 | TRBJ2-7 | TRBV20-1 | -
CSARAPTEAFF | TGCAGTGCCAGAGCCCCGACTGAAGCTTTCTTT | - | TRBJ1-1 | TRBV20-1 | many
CASSQGMAPQQETQYF | TGTGCCAGCAGCCAAGGAATGGCCCCACAACAAGAGACCCAGTACTTC | - | TRBJ2-5 | TRBV3-1 | -
CASNGLSPKEQFF | TGTGCCAGTAACGGACTCTCCCCCAAGGAGCAGTTCTTC | - | TRBJ2-1 | TRBV28 | few
CATSGPGGYGPDTQYF | TGTGCCACCAGTGGTCCAGGGGGCTACGGTCCAGATACGCAGTATTTT | TRBD1 | TRBJ2-3 | TRBV24-1 | -
CATSNEKTSTRQETQYF | TGTGCCACCAGCAACGAAAAGACAAGCACCCGCCAAGAGACCCAGTACTTC | - | TRBJ2-5 | TRBV15 | -
CSASGANYNEQFF | TGCAGTGCTAGTGGTGCGAACTACAATGAGCAGTTCTTC | - | TRBJ2-1 | TRBV20-1 | -
CASSLYPLAGENYEQYF | TGTGCCAGCAGCTTATACCCTCTAGCGGGAGAAAACTACGAGCAGTACTTC | TRBD2 | TRBJ2-7 | TRBV11-2 | many